This TCR beta chain was identified in a study of T cell responses to AZD1222 COVID-19 vaccine. In regard to this clone: Its antigen is unidentified.

Generated by immunoSEQ multiplex PCR, the TCRdb table keeps only in-frame clones and is missing some. The sample lists some 80,000 clones; around 88% were seen once. This CDR3 has 15 amino acids. Germline assignment: CDR1 MNHEY and CDR2 SMNVEV (reference sequence). V was cut by 6 bases and J by 4 bases, with 19 bases left in between. Findings of the study overall: The donor group comprised mostly white British people and more females; the analysis possibly underestimated clonal diversity.

Sequencing was performed on peripheral blood, taken 28 days after the second dose of the MenACWY control vaccine. The J gene is TRBJ2-7, the V gene TRBV27, with D tentatively TRBD2 (5 bases). This TCR was recovered from an adult who received the MenACWY meningococcal vaccine as a control. The CDR3 protein is CASSRGLTMGYEQYF. The CDR3 bases are TGTGCCAGCAGCCGAGGACTCACGATGGGGTACGAGCAGTACTTC.